The T cell receptor beta chain under discussion was sequenced for a study of low-dose radiotherapy and immunotherapy resistance in tumors. Germline V CDR1 and CDR2: LNHDA, SQIVND (reference sequence). The junction had 9 bases not matched to a gene; V was cut back by 6 bases and J by 7 bases. This CDR3 is 15 amino acids long. Note on this clonotype: A much larger clone differs from this one at a single base, so this may be a read error.

Time point described: before trial treatment. Alpha and beta chains were covered, as first-strand cDNA relied on TRAV- and TRBV-specific primers. It was with a constant-region primer and a V-primer adapter that TCRs were amplified over around 18 PCR cycles. TCRdb itself ran the reads through MiXCR, one entry per CDR3 protein. This sample carries 54,000 or so distinct CDR3 sequences, less than 25% of them seen once, and the ten largest clones take 5.5% to 6%. This material consisted of PBMCs, taken before treatment. V gene TRBV19 combines with J gene TRBJ2-7; 13 nucleotides agree with TRBD2. The receptor was derived from a male donor with prostate cancer. The CDR3 DNA is TGTGCCAGTAGCACTAGCGGGAGGGCCCAGAATGAGCAGTACTTC. This translates into CASSTSGRAQNEQYF.